These 14 T cell receptor beta chains originate from one sample sequenced in a study of blood T cell repertoires in COVID-19. TCRdb's table, derived via immunoSEQ multiplex PCR, lists solely in-frame clones and lacks some. The sample shows around 230,000 clones, roughly 88% of them seen only once. The sequencing sample was made of peripheral blood. Receptor source: a man aged 25 to 45 who had recovered from COVID-19.

This clone was recorded only once. The rearrangement links TRBV27 to TRBJ1-2, with D possibly being TRBD1 (6 bases). The CDR3 totals 14 residues. The V gene lost 5 bases and the J gene lost 4 bases, with 14 bases spanning the gap. Germline CDR1 and CDR2: MNHEY and SMNVEV (reference sequence). For the CDR3, the DNA is TGTGCCAGCAGTACCACAGGGTTAGCCTATGGCTACACCTTC. Its protein product is CASSTTGLAYGYTF.

V and J are TRBV4-1 and TRBJ2-2; weak D call: TRBD2 (7 bases). The V and J ends lost 6 bases and 5 bases respectively, with 19 bases between them. This CDR3 has 16 residues. Germline loops: CDR1 MGHRA, CDR2 YSYEKL. The DNA of the CDR3 is TGCGCCAGCAGTCATTTAGGGGGGGCCGAGACCGGGGAGCTGTTTTTT. Translated, it gives CASSHLGGAETGELFF.

This chain links TRBV19 with TRBJ1-4; TRBD1 agrees at 8 bases. The CDR3 runs 13 residues. Germline V gives CDR1 LNHDA, CDR2 SQIVND (reference sequence). V dropped 5 bases and J dropped 4; count of bases not matched to a gene: 0. The CDR3 loop is CASSGQGNEKLFF. CDR3 nucleotide sequence: TGTGCCAGTAGTGGACAGGGTAATGAAAAACTGTTTTTT. Full variable domain (rest looked up from reference TRBV19 and TRBJ1-4): DGGITQSPKYLFRKEGQNVTLSCEQNLNHDAMYWYRQDPGQGLRLIYYSQIVNDFQKGDIAEGYSVSREKKESFPLTVTSAQKNPTAFYLCASSGQGNEKLFFGSGTQLSVL.

The J gene is TRBJ1-3, the V gene TRBV5-5; TRBD1 might be the D (6 bases). Deletions cut 4 bases from V and 4 bases from J, with 21 bases between. Germline assignment: CDR1 SGHKS and CDR2 YYEKEE (reference sequence). CDR3 length equals 17 residues. The CDR3 DNA sequence: TGTGCCAGCAGCCTGAGTGTAGGGGGAACTGAAGGAAACACCATATATTTT. As protein: CASSLSVGGTEGNTIYF.

Here the CDR3 DNA reads TGTGCCAGCAGTTTATCCAGGGGGCACGAGCAGTACTTC. It codes for CASSLSRGHEQYF. The V and J genes are TRBV12-3 or TRBV12-4 and TRBJ2-7; 8 bases line up with TRBD1. Unmatched junction bases numbered 2, after V lost 2 bases and J lost 5 bases. This CDR3 is 13 amino acids long.

V usage is TRBV6-1 and J usage is TRBJ2-1; 8 nucleotides line up with TRBD2. Germline-derived CDR1 and CDR2 are MNHNS and SASEGT. V shed 4 bases and J 7 bases; nucleotides not matched to a gene: 12. CDR3 size: 16 residues. As DNA, the CDR3 is TGTGCCAGCAGTGCAATCGGGGGGGCCTATACTAATGAGCAGTTCTTC. It is translated as CASSAIGGAYTNEQFF.

J is TRBJ1-4 and V is TRBV27; 8 positions match TRBD1. With 6 bases clipped from V and 8 bases from J, the junction kept 8 bases outside the gene matches. The CDR3 covers 14 residues. Germline lookup yields CDR1 MNHEY and CDR2 SMNVEV (reference sequence). The CDR3 reads CASSPGTGPEKLFF. DNA for the CDR3: TGTGCCAGCAGCCCCGGGACAGGTCCCGAAAAACTGTTTTTT. The entire variable domain, with the rest obtained from reference TRBV27 and TRBJ1-4, is as follows: EAQVTQNPRYLITVTGKKLTVTCSQNMNHEYMSWYRQDPGLGLRQIYYSMNVEVTDKGDVPEGYKVSRKEKRNFPLILESPSPNQTSLYFCASSPGTGPEKLFFGSGTQLSVL.

The V gene is TRBV5-4, the J gene TRBJ1-3; D may be TRBD1 (6 bases). This CDR3 contains 16 residues. Germline lookup yields CDR1 SGHNT and CDR2 YYREEE (reference sequence). Trimming stripped 3 bases from V and 0 bases from J, with 13 bases between. CDR3 in DNA: TGTGCCAGCAGCTGGGGACAAATGAGCTCTGGAAACACCATATATTTT. Translating it yields CASSWGQMSSGNTIYF.

V gene TRBV5-6 combines with J gene TRBJ2-3, with a weak D call TRBD1 (5 bases). Deletions cut 7 bases from V and 5 bases from J, with 11 bases between. The germline V gene encodes CDR1 SGHDT and CDR2 YYEEEE. The CDR3 consists of 12 residues. CDR3 sequence (DNA): TGTGCCAGCCAGCCCCAGGGAGATACGCAGTATTTT. Protein product: CASQPQGDTQYF.

This clone was picked up one time. The V call is TRBV27, the J call TRBJ2-5, with 10 bases aligning to TRBD2. Germline CDR1 MNHEY, CDR2 SMNVEV (reference sequence). CDR3 length: 15 amino acids. Germline trimming cut 3 bases from V and 5 bases from J; bases unmatched to any gene: 6. The CDR3 region has the DNA TGTGCCAGCAGTTTTGGTAGCGGGGGGACCGAGACCCAGTACTTC. Translated: CASSFGSGGTETQYF.

CDR3 sequence (DNA): TGTGCCAGCAGTTACTCAGTGACAGATAATCAGCCCCAGCATTTT. Protein product: CASSYSVTDNQPQHF. The chain employs TRBV6-5 and TRBJ1-5, with D tentatively TRBD1 (5 bases). The CDR3 sequence is 15 residues long. Germline CDR1 and CDR2: MNHEY and SVGAGI. V shed 0 bases and J shed 4 bases, with 10 bases lying between them.

CDR3 loop: CASSPRTGERSGNTIYF. The CDR3 DNA sequence: TGTGCCAGCAGCCCGCGGACAGGGGAAAGGTCGGGAAACACCATATATTTT. The chain combines TRBV7-6 with TRBJ1-3; TRBD1 aligns across 9 bases. This CDR3 spans 17 amino acids. The germline V gene encodes CDR1 SGHVS and CDR2 FNYEAQ. Unmatched junction bases numbered 12, after V lost 5 bases and J lost 4 bases.

The chain joins TRBV5-1 to TRBJ2-3; 9 bases agree with TRBD2. Per germline, CDR1 SGHRS and CDR2 YFSETQ. The J segment lost 3 bases and the V segment lost 0 bases, leaving 5 bases of the junction unmatched. The CDR3 contains 16 residues. CDR3 sequence: CASSLGASGETDTQYF. The CDR3 coding sequence is TGCGCCAGCAGCTTGGGAGCTAGCGGGGAGACAGATACGCAGTATTTT.

The CDR3 DNA reads TGTGCCAGCAGCTCTGCGCGGGGCGGCGAGCAGTACTTC. Its protein product is CASSSARGGEQYF. This chain links TRBV7-7 with TRBJ2-7; tentative D call: TRBD2 (6 bases). The ends were cut back, 4 bases at V and 6 bases at J, with 13 bases in the middle. Per germline, CDR1 SSHAT and CDR2 FNYEAQ (reference sequence). This CDR3 is built from 13 residues. The full variable domain, its missing parts supplied by reference TRBV7-7 and TRBJ2-7, is GAGVSQSPRYKVTKRGQDVTLRCDPISSHATLYWYQQALGQGPEFLTYFNYEAQPDKSGLPSDRFSAERPEGSISTLTIQRTEQRDSAMYRCASSSARGGEQYFGPGTRLTVT.